Listed below are T cell receptor beta chains from one sample, sequenced in a study of blood T cell repertoires in COVID-19. Assay used: immunoSEQ multiplex PCR; TCRdb lists only in-frame clones, some missing. The table lists around 480,000 clones, around 88% of them singletons. The sample comprised peripheral blood. Receptors were obtained from a woman in her forties or fifties with COVID-19, enrolled during active disease. The CDR3 runs from the conserved cysteine through the conserved F or W. Fields, in order: V gene, clone size, D gene, CDR3 length, J gene, CDR3 protein, CDR3 DNA. D genes are given only for firm matches. The listing skips clone size in some rows; elsewhere it reads once, few, many or a size class.

>TRBV19|NA|NA|15|TRBJ1-1
CATHPGGAPNTEAFF
TGTGCCACCCACCCGGGGGGGGCCCCGAACACTGAAGCTTTCTTT
>TRBV9|NA|TRBD2|15|TRBJ2-3
CASSPHGTISDTQYF
TGTGCCAGCAGCCCCCACGGGACTATCTCAGATACGCAGTATTTT
>TRBV7-7|NA|NA|13|TRBJ2-5
CASSTDLLETQYF
TGTGCCAGCAGCACGGACTTGCTAGAGACCCAGTACTTC
>TRBV7-4|NA|NA|16|TRBJ2-7
CASSPGEFQGGYEQYF
TGTGCCAGCAGCCCTGGTGAGTTTCAGGGTGGGTACGAGCAGTACTTC
>TRBV5-6|NA|NA|14|TRBJ1-2
CASSLVFSVNGYTF
TGTGCCAGCAGCTTGGTCTTCTCGGTCAATGGCTACACCTTC
>TRBV24-1|NA|NA|14|TRBJ2-3
CATSDPPEADTQYF
TGTGCCACCAGTGATCCGCCGGAGGCAGATACGCAGTATTTT
>TRBV9|NA|NA|12|TRBJ1-1
CASSPGNTEAFF
TGTGCCAGCTCTCCGGGGAACACTGAAGCTTTCTTT
>TRBV27|NA|NA|15|TRBJ2-1
CASRADFNLYNEQFF
TGTGCCAGCAGGGCCGACTTCAATCTCTACAATGAGCAGTTCTTC
>TRBV6-5|NA|NA|14|TRBJ1-6
CASSRQGLRSPLHF
TGTGCCAGCAGTAGGCAGGGCCTTAGGTCACCCCTCCACTTT
>TRBV12-3/TRBV12-4|NA|TRBD2|13|TRBJ2-3
CASVLSGADTQYF
TGTGCCAGCGTCCTTAGCGGGGCAGATACGCAGTATTTT
>TRBV9|few|NA|13|TRBJ2-7
CASSVGTSYEQYF
TGTGCCAGCAGCGTAGGTACATCCTACGAGCAGTACTTC
>TRBV10-3|NA|NA|13|TRBJ1-1
CAITGLLNTEAFF
TGTGCCATCACGGGACTATTGAACACTGAAGCTTTCTTT
>TRBV9|NA|NA|14|TRBJ2-3
CASSVLESTDTQYF
TGTGCCAGCAGCGTGTTAGAAAGCACAGATACGCAGTATTTT
>TRBV29-1|NA|NA|14|TRBJ1-3
CSARTMGAGNTIYF
TGCAGCGCTCGGACCATGGGGGCGGGAAACACCATATATTTT
>TRBV7-9|few|NA|14|TRBJ1-5
CASSITQGNQPQHF
TGTGCCAGCAGCATCACACAGGGAAATCAGCCCCAGCATTTT
>TRBV20-1|NA|NA|11|TRBJ2-1
CSASLASEQFF
TGCAGTGCTAGTCTAGCCTCCGAGCAGTTCTTC
>TRBV9|NA|TRBD1|16|TRBJ2-3
CASTRSTGQGTDTQYF
TGTGCCAGCACCCGTAGTACGGGACAGGGCACAGATACGCAGTATTTT
>TRBV6-2/TRBV6-3|NA|NA|14|TRBJ1-2
CASSRQATNYGYTF
TGTGCCAGCAGTCGACAAGCTACTAACTATGGCTACACCTTC
>TRBV25-1|NA|NA|13|TRBJ2-3
CASSDAGGSTQYF
TGTGCCAGCAGTGACGCCGGTGGTTCTACGCAGTATTTT
>TRBV6-1|NA|TRBD1|15|TRBJ2-1
CASSEGTGGDREQFF
TGTGCCAGCAGTGAAGGAACAGGGGGCGATCGGGAGCAGTTCTTC
>TRBV7-2|NA|NA|14|TRBJ1-2
CASSLDQGLYGYTF
TGTGCCAGCAGCTTAGACCAGGGGCTCTATGGCTACACCTTC
>TRBV7-2|NA|TRBD1|14|TRBJ1-5
CASSDRDRGPAQHF
TGTGCCAGCAGCGACCGGGACAGGGGTCCGGCCCAGCATTTT
>TRBV27|NA|TRBD1|16|TRBJ1-1
CATRLDRASWNTEAFF
TGTGCCACCCGCCTGGACAGGGCGAGTTGGAACACTGAAGCTTTCTTT
>TRBV7-3|NA|NA|12|TRBJ1-1
CASSLIGHEAFF
TGTGCCAGCAGCTTAATTGGACACGAAGCTTTCTTT
>TRBV6-4|NA|TRBD2|16|TRBJ2-3
CASSLLAGGTTDTQYF
TGTGCCAGCAGCTTACTAGCGGGGGGGACCACAGATACGCAGTATTTT
>TRBV6-1|NA|NA|13|TRBJ1-6
CASSEAPDSPLHF
TGTGCCAGCAGTGAAGCCCCCGATTCACCCCTCCACTTT
>TRBV18|NA|TRBD1|15|TRBJ1-3
CASSPGQASLNTIYF
TGTGCCAGCTCACCGGGACAGGCCAGTCTAAACACCATATATTTT
>TRBV30|NA|NA|13|TRBJ1-1
CAWTDSYRTEAFF
TGTGCCTGGACGGACAGCTACCGGACTGAAGCTTTCTTT
>TRBV13|NA|NA|14|TRBJ1-1
CASSLWTAYTEAFF
TGTGCCAGCAGCCTCTGGACAGCTTACACTGAAGCTTTCTTT
>TRBV7-2|NA|NA|13|TRBJ1-2
CASSLAGEYGYTF
TGTGCCAGCAGCTTAGCCGGAGAGTATGGCTACACCTTC
>TRBV7-3|NA|TRBD1|14|TRBJ1-6
CASSTGGRNSPLHF
TGTGCCAGCAGCACAGGGGGCAGGAATTCACCCCTCCACTTT
>TRBV6-6|once|NA|13|TRBJ2-4
CASRRGPGDIQYF
TGTGCCAGCAGGCGCGGTCCGGGGGACATTCAGTACTTC
>TRBV27|NA|TRBD1|14|TRBJ1-5
CASSLFRGNQPQHF
TGTGCCAGCAGTTTGTTCAGGGGGAATCAGCCCCAGCATTTT
>TRBV5-4|once|NA|15|TRBJ1-4
CASSLGREAKEKLFF
TGTGCCAGCAGCTTGGGGAGAGAGGCGAAAGAAAAACTGTTTTTT
>TRBV7-3|once|NA|15|TRBJ2-3
CASSLYSSSTDTQYF
TGTGCCAGCAGCTTATACTCCTCTAGCACAGATACGCAGTATTTT
>TRBV5-6|once|NA|13|TRBJ1-1
CASRVFERTEAFF
TGTGCCAGCAGAGTGTTCGAGAGGACTGAAGCTTTCTTT
>TRBV5-5|NA|NA|17|TRBJ2-1
CASTNLRRGGSYNEQFF
TGTGCCAGCACCAATCTCCGGCGGGGCGGCTCCTACAATGAGCAGTTCTTC
>TRBV19|NA|NA|15|TRBJ1-4
CASTTQGFSGEKLFF
TGTGCCTCGACCACCCAGGGGTTTAGTGGCGAAAAACTGTTTTTT
>TRBV19|NA|NA|16|TRBJ1-2
CASSGEGSTPNYGYTF
TGTGCCAGTAGTGGGGAGGGCAGCACACCTAACTATGGCTACACCTTC